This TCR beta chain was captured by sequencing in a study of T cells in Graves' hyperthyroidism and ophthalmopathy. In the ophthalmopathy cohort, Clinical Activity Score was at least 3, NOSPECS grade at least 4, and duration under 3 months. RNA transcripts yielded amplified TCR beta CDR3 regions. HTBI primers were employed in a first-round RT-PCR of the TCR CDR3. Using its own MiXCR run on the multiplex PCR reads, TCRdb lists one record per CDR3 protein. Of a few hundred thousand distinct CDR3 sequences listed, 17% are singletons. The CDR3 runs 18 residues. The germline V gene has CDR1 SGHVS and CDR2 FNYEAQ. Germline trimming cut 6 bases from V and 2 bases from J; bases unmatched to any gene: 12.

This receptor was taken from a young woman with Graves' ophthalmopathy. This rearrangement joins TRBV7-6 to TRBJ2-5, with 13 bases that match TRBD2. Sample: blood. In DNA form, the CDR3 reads TGTGCCAGCAGGGCAGGGCCCGGACTAGCGGGAGAACAAGAGACCCAGTACTTC. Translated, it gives CASRAGPGLAGEQETQYF. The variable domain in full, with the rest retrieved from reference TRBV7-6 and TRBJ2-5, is GAGVSQSPRYKVTKRGQDVALRCDPISGHVSLYWYRQALGQGPEFLTYFNYEAQQDKSGLPNDRFSAERPEGSISTLTIQRTEQRDSAMYRCASRAGPGLAGEQETQYFGPGTRLLVL.